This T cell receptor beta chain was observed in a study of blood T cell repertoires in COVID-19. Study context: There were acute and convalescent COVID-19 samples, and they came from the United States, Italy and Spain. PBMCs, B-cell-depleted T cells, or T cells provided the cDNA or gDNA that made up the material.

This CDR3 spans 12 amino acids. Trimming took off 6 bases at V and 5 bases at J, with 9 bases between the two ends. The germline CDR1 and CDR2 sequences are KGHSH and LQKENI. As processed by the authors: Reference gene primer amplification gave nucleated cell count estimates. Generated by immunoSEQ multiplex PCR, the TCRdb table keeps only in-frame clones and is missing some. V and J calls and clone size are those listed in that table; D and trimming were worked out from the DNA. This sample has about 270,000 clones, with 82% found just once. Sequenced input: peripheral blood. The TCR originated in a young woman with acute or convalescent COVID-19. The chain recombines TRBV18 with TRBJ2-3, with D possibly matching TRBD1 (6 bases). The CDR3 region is CASSLTGDTQYF. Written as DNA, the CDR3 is TGTGCCAGCTCGCTGACAGGAGATACGCAGTATTTT.